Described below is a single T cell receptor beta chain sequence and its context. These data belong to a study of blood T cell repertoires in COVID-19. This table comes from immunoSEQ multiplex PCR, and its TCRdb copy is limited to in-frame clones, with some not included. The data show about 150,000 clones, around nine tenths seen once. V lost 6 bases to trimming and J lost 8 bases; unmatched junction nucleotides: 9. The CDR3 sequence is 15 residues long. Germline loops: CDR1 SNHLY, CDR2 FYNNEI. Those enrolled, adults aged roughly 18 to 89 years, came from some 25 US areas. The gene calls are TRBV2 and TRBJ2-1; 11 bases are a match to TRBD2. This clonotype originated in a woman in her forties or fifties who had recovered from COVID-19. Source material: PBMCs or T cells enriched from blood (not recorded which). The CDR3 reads CASSARLAGSDEQFF. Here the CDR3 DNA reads TGTGCCAGCAGCGCACGACTAGCGGGGTCGGATGAGCAGTTCTTC. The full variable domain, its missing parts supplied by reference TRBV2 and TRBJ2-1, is EPEVTQTPSHQVTQMGQEVILRCVPISNHLYFYWYRQILGQKVEFLVSFYNNEISEKSEIFDDQFSVERPDGSNFTLKIRSTKLEDSAMYFCASSARLAGSDEQFFGPGTRLTVL.